This T cell receptor (beta chain) is from a study of shared clonotypes between healthy human individuals. Turning to the study itself: Each donor's CD4 naive and CD4 memory cells filled three plates apiece, CD8 naive two, and CD8 memory one.

In its sample, this clone was seen a few times. CD4+ cells underwent separation, giving CD45RA+ naive and CD45RA-negative memory subsets. In the sorted-subset replicate PCRs, around 0.2 ug DNA, around 30,000 T cell genomes, was used. Authors' data handling: Quality scores were absent from the junction-only immunoSEQ sequences, so filtering differed. Clones were sequenced by immunoSEQ multiplex PCR, and TCRdb holds only the in-frame ones, with some missing. The V and J calls and clone size are taken from that table; D and trimming were inferred from the DNA. The repertoire holds about 1.1 million clones, with approximately 80% as singletons. The sequence derives from a young man in good health. Some clones in this sample may be carry-over from other donors' samples. The sample consisted of memory CD4+ T cells from PBMCs. The sample's subset: CD45RA-negative fraction.

The CDR3 loop reads CASSPSWTSGEQYF. The CDR3 nucleotides read TGTGCCAGCAGCCCCTCGTGGACTAGCGGTGAGCAGTACTTC. The rearrangement joins TRBV7-3 to TRBJ2-7; TRBD2 matches 10 bases. The CDR3 loop spans 14 amino acids. Trimming cost V 5 bases and J 7 bases; bases outside gene matches: 8. Per the germline V gene, CDR1 is SGHTA and CDR2 is FQGTGA.